These 12 T cell receptor beta chains originate from one sample sequenced in a study of cytomegalovirus exposure and HLA in healthy donors. PCR was performed using 60 Vbeta and 13 Jbeta primers. Produced via immunoSEQ multiplex PCR; TCRdb's table is partial and in-frame only. This repertoire includes more than 130,000 clones. Sequencing was carried out using PBMCs. The receptors here all came from a man in his forties in good health and CMV-seronegative.

The chain is built from TRBV28 and TRBJ2-7; tentative D call: TRBD2 (6 bases). The CDR3 contains 13 residues. The V end lost 5 bases, the J end lost 2 bases, and 10 bases lay between the germline ends. Germline V lookup: CDR1 MDHEN, CDR2 SYDVKM. The DNA of the CDR3 is TGTGCCAGCAGTATCCGGGGGACCTACGAGCAGTACTTC. Encoded protein: CASSIRGTYEQYF.

The chain joins TRBV5-1 to TRBJ2-7; 12 bases match TRBD1. Germline trimming cut 1 base from V and 3 bases from J; bases unmatched to any gene: 14. CDR1 is SGHRS and CDR2 is YFSETQ in the germline V gene. This CDR3 spans 19 amino acids. The CDR3: CASSLSGTGGQLGIYEQYF. The CDR3, as DNA: TGCGCCAGCAGCTTGTCAGGGACAGGGGGCCAGTTAGGGATCTACGAGCAGTACTTC.

The chain uses TRBV5-1 and TRBJ2-7, with TRBD2 identical over 11 bases. The CDR3 extends over 14 amino acids. Germline CDR1 and CDR2: SGHRS and YFSETQ. Germline trimming cut 4 bases from V and 3 bases from J; bases unmatched to any gene: 3. This CDR3 is CASSATSGGYEQYF. The CDR3 DNA follows: TGCGCCAGCAGCGCCACTAGCGGGGGCTACGAGCAGTACTTC.

This sequence joins TRBV4-2 and TRBJ2-6; 7 bases line up with TRBD2. In germline, CDR1 is LGHNA, CDR2 YNFKEQ. The V segment lost 0 bases and the J segment 1 base; nucleotides outside the gene matches: 3. This CDR3 is 17 amino acids long. CDR3 sequence (DNA): TGTGCCAGCAGCCAAGATTTGGGAGGGTCTGGGGCCAACGTCCTGACTTTC. It specifies CASSQDLGGSGANVLTF.

The chain combines TRBV20-1 with TRBJ2-3; D is ambiguous. The CDR3 is made up of 10 amino acids. Germline V CDR1 and CDR2: DFQATT, SNEGSKA (reference sequence). The CDR3 sequence is CSPYTDTQYF. CDR3 sequence (DNA): TGCAGCCCTTACACAGATACGCAGTATTTT.

This chain uses TRBV7-8 with TRBJ2-1, with unresolved D. Trimming removed 1 base from V and 2 bases from J, with 9 bases in between. Germline V CDR1 and CDR2: SGHVS, FQNEAQ. This CDR3 is built from 15 residues. The CDR3 region has the DNA TGTGCCAGCAGCTTAGGCAGGCTACCCTACAATGAGCAGTTCTTC. Translation: CASSLGRLPYNEQFF.

The chain is built from TRBV4-1 and TRBJ2-5; 9 nucleotides line up with TRBD1. The end of the DNA is better explained by TRBJ2-7, so the J call may be wrong. The V gene's germline CDR1 is MGHRA and CDR2 YSYEKL. There are 17 residues in the CDR3. CDR3: CASSHVRTGTGSYEQYF. CDR3 in DNA: TGCGCCAGCAGCCACGTGCGAACCGGGACAGGGTCCTACGAGCAGTACTTC.

The chain employs TRBV7-9 and TRBJ2-1; tentatively, D is TRBD1 (5 bases). V lost 6 bases and J lost 0, with 12 bases in between. CDR3 length: 15 residues. Germline V gene data show CDR1 as SEHNR and CDR2 as FQNEAQ (reference sequence). The CDR3 DNA reads TGTGCCAGCAGTTCCCAGGGATCCTCCTACAATGAGCAGTTCTTC. Translating gives CASSSQGSSYNEQFF.

The chain couples TRBV7-2 to TRBJ2-2; 8 nucleotides match TRBD1. Trimming took 4 bases from V and 7 from J; bases not matched to a gene: 5. Germline V gene data show CDR1 as SGHTA and CDR2 as FQGNSA. The CDR3 contains 14 residues. CDR3 nucleotides: TGTGCCAGCAGCTCAACAGGGGGTGTCGGGGAGCTGTTTTTT. Protein sequence: CASSSTGGVGELFF.

The rearrangement links TRBV28 to TRBJ2-7, with D possibly matching TRBD2 (5 bases). This CDR3 has 14 amino acids. The V end was cut by 6 bases, the J end by 4 bases, with 16 bases between. Germline CDR1 and CDR2: MDHEN and SYDVKM. The CDR3 reads CASSDGVEEYEQYF. The CDR3 region has the DNA TGTGCCAGCAGCGACGGGGTAGAAGAGTACGAGCAGTACTTC.

The chain carries TRBV4-2 and TRBJ2-3; TRBD2 might be the D (5 bases). The V gene lost 4 bases and the J gene lost 5 bases, with 16 bases spanning the gap. Per the germline V gene, CDR1 is LGHNA and CDR2 is YNFKEQ. CDR3 length: 15 amino acids. The CDR3 region is CASSRRGGVKDTQYF. CDR3 sequence (DNA): TGTGCCAGCAGCCGACGAGGAGGAGTGAAAGATACGCAGTATTTT.

The V gene is TRBV5-5, the J gene TRBJ2-1; D not certain. Germline assignment: CDR1 SGHKS and CDR2 YYEKEE (reference sequence). Trimming pared 0 bases from V and 0 bases from J, leaving 10 bases between. This CDR3 has 16 amino acids. The CDR3 loop is CASSLGPQTSYNEQFF. DNA of the CDR3: TGTGCCAGCAGCTTGGGGCCACAGACCTCCTACAATGAGCAGTTCTTC. The whole variable domain, remainder taken from reference TRBV5-5 and TRBJ2-1, is DAGVTQSPTHLIKTRGQQVTLRCSPISGHKSVSWYQQVLGQGPQFIFQYYEKEERGRGNFPDRFSARQFPNYSSELNVNALLLGDSALYLCASSLGPQTSYNEQFFGPGTRLTVL.